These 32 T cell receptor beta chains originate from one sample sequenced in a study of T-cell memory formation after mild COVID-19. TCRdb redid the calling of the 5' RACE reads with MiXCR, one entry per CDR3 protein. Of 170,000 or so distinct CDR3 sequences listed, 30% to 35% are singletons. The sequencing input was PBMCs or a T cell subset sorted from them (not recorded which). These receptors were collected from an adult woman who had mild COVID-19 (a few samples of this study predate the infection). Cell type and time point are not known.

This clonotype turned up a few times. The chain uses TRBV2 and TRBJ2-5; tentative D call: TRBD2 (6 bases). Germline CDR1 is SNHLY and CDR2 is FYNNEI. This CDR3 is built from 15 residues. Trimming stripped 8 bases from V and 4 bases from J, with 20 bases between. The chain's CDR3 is CASGSGQGLRETQYF. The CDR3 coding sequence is TGTGCCAGCGGGTCAGGGCAGGGACTCCGAGAGACCCAGTACTTC.

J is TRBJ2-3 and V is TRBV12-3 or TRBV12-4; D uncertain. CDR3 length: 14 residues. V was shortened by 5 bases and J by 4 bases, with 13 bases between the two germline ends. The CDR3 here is CASSPPGRADTQYF. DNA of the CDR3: TGTGCCAGCAGTCCTCCCGGCCGAGCAGATACGCAGTATTTT.

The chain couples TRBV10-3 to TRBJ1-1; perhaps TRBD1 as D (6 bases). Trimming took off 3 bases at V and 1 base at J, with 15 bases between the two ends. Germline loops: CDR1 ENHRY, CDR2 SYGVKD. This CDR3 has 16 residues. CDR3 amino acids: CAISEPGVGGNTEAFF. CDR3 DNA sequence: TGTGCCATCAGTGAACCAGGTGTAGGGGGGAACACTGAAGCTTTCTTT.

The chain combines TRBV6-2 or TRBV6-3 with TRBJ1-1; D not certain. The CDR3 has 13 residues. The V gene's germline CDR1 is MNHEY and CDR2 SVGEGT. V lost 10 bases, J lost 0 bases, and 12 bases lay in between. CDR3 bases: TGTGCCACCGAAGACCAAGTGAACACTGAAGCTTTCTTT. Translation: CATEDQVNTEAFF.

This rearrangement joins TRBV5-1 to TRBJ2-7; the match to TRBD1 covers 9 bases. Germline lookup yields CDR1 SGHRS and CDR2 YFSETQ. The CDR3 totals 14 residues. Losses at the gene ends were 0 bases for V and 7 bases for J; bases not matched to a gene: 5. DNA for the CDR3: TGCGCCAGCAGCTTGGAGGACAGGGGTTGGGAGCAGTACTTC. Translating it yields CASSLEDRGWEQYF.

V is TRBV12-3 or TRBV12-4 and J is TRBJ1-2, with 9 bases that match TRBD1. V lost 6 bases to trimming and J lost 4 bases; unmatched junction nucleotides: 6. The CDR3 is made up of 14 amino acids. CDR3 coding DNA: TGTGCCAGCAGCTTGGACAGGGGAATCTATGGCTACACCTTC. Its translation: CASSLDRGIYGYTF.

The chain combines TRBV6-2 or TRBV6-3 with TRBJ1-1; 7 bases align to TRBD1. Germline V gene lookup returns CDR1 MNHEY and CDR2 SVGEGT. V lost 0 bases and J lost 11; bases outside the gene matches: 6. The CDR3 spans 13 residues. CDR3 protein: CASSYSDRVPAFF. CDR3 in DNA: TGTGCCAGCAGTTACTCCGACAGGGTGCCTGCTTTCTTT.

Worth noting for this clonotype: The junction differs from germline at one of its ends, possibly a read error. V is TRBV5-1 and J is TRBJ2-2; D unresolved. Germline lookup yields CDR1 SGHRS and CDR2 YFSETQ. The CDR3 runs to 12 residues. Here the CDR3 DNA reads TGCGCCAGCAGCCCGAAGACCGGGGAGCTGTTTTTT. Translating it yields CASSPKTGELFF.

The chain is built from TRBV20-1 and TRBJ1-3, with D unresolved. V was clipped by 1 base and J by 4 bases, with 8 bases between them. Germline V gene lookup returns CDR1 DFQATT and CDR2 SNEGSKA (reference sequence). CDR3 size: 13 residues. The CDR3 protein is CSARVPRGNTIYF. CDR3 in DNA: TGCAGTGCTAGAGTCCCTCGCGGAAACACCATATATTTT.

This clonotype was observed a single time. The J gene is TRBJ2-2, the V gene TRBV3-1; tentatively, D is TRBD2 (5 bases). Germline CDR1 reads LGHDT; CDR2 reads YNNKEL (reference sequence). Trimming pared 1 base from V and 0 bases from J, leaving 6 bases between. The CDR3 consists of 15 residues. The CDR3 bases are TGTGCCAGCAGCCAAGTGGGAGCGAACACCGGGGAGCTGTTTTTT. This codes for CASSQVGANTGELFF.

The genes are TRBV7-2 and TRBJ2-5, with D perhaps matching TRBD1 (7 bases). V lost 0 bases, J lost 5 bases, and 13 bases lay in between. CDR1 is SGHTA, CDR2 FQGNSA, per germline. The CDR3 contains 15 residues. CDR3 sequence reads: CASSLALSGGETQYF. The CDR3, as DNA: TGTGCCAGCAGCTTAGCGCTGTCAGGGGGGGAGACCCAGTACTTC.

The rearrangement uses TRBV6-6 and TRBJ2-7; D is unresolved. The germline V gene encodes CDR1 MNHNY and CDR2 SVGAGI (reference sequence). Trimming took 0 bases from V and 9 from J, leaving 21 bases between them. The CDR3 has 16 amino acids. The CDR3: CASSYSNPTFSAWQYF. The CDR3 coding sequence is TGTGCCAGCAGTTACTCGAATCCTACTTTCTCCGCCTGGCAGTACTTC.

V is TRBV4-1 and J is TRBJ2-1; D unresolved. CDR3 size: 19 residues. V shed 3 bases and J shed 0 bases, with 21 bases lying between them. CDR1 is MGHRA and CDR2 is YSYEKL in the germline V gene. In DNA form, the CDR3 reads TGCGCCAGCAGCCACCCCCTTCTGAATGGACGCAGCTCCTACAATGAGCAGTTCTTC. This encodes CASSHPLLNGRSSYNEQFF.

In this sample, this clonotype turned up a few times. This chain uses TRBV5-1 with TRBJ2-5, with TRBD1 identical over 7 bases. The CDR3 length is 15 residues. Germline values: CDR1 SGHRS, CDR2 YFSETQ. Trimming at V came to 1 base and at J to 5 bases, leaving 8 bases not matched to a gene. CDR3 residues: CASSLLGTDAETQYF. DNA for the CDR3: TGCGCCAGCAGCTTGTTGGGGACAGACGCGGAGACCCAGTACTTC. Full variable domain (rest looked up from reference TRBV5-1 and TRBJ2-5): KAGVTQTPRYLIKTRGQQVTLSCSPISGHRSVSWYQQTPGQGLQFLFEYFSETQRNKGNFPGRFSGRQFSNSRSEMNVSTLELGDSALYLCASSLLGTDAETQYFGPGTRLLVL.

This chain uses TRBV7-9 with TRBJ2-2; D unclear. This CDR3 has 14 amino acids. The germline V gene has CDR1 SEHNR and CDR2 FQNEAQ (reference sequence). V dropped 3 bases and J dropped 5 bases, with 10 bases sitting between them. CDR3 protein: CASSFADETGELFF. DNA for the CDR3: TGTGCCAGCAGCTTCGCAGACGAGACCGGGGAGCTGTTTTTT.

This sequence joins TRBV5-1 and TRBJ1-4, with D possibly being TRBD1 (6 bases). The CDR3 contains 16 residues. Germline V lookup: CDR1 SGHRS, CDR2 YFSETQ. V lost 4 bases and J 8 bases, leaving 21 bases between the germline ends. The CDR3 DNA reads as TGCGCCAGCAGCCTGACAGACAGGTCGGCGGAGGAAAAACTGTTTTTT. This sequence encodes CASSLTDRSAEEKLFF.

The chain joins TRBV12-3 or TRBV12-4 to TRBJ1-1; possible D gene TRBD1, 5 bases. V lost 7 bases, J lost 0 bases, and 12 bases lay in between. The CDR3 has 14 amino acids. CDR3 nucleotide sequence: TGTGCCAGCAATTGGGGGGGTATGAACACTGAAGCTTTCTTT. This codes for CASNWGGMNTEAFF.

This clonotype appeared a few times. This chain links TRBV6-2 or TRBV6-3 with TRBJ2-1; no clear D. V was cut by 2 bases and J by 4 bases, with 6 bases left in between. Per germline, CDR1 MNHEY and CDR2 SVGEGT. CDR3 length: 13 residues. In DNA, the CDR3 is TGTGCCAGCAGTTACCAGGCATACAATGAGCAGTTCTTC. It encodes CASSYQAYNEQFF.

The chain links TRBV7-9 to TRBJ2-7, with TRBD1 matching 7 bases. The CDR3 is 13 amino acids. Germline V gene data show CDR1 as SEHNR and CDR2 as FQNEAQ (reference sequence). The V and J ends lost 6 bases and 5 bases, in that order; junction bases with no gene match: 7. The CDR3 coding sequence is TGTGCCAGCAGTCCCAGGGGGTATAACGAGCAGTACTTC. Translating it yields CASSPRGYNEQYF. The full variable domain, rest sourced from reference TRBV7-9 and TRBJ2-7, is DTGVSQNPRHKITKRGQNVTFRCDPISEHNRLYWYRQTLGQGPEFLTYFQNEAQLEKSRLLSDRFSAERPKGSFSTLEIQRTEQGDSAMYLCASSPRGYNEQYFGPGTRLTVT.

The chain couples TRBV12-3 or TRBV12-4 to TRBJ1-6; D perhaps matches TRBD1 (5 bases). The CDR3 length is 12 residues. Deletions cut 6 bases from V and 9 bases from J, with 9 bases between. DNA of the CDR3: TGTGCCAGCAGACCCGGGACTTCACCCCTCCACTTT. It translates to CASRPGTSPLHF.

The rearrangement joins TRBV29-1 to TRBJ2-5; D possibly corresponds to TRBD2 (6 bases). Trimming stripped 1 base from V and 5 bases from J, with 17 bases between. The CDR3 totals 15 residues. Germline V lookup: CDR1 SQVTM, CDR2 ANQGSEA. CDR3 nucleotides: TGCAGCGTTGAAGGTGGAGGGTCGGCAGAGGAGACCCAGTACTTC. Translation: CSVEGGGSAEETQYF. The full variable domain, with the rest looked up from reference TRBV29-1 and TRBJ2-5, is SAVISQKPSRDICQRGTSLTIQCQVDSQVTMMFWYRQQPGQSLTLIATANQGSEATYESGFVIDKFPISRPNLTFSTLTVSNMSPEDSSIYLCSVEGGGSAEETQYFGPGTRLLVL.

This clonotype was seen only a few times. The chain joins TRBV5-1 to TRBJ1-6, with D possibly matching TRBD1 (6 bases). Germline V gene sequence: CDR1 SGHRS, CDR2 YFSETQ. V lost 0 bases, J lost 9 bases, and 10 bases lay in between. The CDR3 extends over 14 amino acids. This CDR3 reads CASSLGGQGSPLHF. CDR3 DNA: TGCGCCAGCAGCTTGGGGGGGCAAGGTTCACCCCTCCACTTT.

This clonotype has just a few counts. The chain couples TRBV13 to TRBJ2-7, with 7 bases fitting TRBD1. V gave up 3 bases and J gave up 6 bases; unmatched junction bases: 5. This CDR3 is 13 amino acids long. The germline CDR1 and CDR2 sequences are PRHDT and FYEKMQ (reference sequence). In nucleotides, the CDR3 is TGTGCCAGCAGCTTCGACAGGGCGGTCGAGCAGTACTTC. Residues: CASSFDRAVEQYF.

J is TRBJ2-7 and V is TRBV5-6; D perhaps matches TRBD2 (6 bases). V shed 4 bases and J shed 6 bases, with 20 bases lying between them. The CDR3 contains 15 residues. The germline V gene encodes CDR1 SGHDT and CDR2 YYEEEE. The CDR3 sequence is CASSRGPPGDVEQYF. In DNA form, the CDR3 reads TGTGCCAGCAGCCGAGGACCACCGGGGGATGTCGAGCAGTACTTC.

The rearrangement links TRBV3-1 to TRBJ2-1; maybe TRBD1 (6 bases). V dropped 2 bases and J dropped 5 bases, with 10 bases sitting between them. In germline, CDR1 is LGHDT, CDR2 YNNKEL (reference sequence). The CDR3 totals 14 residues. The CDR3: CASSQPRGNNEQFF. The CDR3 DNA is TGTGCCAGCAGCCAACCCAGGGGAAACAATGAGCAGTTCTTC.

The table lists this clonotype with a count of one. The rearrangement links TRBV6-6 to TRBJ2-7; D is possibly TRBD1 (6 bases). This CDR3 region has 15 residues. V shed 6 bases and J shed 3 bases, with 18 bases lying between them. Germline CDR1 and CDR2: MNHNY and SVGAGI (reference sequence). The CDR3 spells CASSQLGTPNYEQYF. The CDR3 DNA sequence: TGTGCCAGCAGCCAACTTGGGACACCGAACTACGAGCAGTACTTC.

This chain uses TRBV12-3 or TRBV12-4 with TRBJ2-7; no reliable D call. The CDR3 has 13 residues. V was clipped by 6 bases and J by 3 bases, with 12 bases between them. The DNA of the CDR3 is TGTGCCAGCAGCCTTAGTCGGTTCTACGAGCAGTACTTC. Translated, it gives CASSLSRFYEQYF.

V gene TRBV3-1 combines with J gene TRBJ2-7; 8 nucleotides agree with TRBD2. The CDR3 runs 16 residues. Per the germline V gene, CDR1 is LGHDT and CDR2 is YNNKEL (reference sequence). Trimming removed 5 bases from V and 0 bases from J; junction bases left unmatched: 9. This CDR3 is CASSSGLADHSYEQYF. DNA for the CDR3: TGTGCCAGCAGCTCAGGACTAGCTGACCACTCCTACGAGCAGTACTTC.

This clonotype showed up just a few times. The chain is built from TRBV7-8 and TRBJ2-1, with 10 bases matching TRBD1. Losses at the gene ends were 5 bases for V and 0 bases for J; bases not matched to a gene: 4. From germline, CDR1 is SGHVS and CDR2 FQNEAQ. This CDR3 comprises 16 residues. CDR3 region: CASSQWTGGSYNEQFF. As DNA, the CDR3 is TGTGCCAGCAGCCAATGGACAGGGGGCTCCTACAATGAGCAGTTCTTC.

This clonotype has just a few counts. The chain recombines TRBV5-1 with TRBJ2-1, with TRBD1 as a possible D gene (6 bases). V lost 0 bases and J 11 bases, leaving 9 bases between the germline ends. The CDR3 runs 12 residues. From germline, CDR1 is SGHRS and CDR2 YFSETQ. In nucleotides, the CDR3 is TGCGCCAGCAGCTTGGGGGACACCCAGCAGTTCTTC. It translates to CASSLGDTQQFF.

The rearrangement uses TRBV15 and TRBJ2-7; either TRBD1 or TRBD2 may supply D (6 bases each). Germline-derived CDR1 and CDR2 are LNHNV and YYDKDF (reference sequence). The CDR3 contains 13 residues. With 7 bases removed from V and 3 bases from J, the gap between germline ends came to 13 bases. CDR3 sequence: CATMEGGSYEQYF. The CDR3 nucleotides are TGTGCCACCATGGAAGGGGGGAGCTACGAGCAGTACTTC.

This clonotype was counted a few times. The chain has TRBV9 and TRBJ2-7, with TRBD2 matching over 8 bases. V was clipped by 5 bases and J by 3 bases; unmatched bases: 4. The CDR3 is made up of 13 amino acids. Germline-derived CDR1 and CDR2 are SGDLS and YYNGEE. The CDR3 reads CASSGTSGYEQYF. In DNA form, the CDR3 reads TGTGCCAGCAGTGGGACTAGTGGCTACGAGCAGTACTTC.